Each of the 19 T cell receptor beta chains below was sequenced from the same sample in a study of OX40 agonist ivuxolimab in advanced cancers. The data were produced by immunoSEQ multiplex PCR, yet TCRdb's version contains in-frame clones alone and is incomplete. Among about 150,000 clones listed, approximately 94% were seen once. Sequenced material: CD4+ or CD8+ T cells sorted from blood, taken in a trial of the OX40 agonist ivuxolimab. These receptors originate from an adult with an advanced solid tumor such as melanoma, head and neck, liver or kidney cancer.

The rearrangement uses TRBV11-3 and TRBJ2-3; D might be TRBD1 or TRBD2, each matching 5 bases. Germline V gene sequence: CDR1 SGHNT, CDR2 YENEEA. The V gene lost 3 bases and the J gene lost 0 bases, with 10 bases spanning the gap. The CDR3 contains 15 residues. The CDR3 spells CASSFRDRSTDTQYF. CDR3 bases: TGTGCCAGCAGCTTCCGGGACCGGAGCACAGATACGCAGTATTTT.

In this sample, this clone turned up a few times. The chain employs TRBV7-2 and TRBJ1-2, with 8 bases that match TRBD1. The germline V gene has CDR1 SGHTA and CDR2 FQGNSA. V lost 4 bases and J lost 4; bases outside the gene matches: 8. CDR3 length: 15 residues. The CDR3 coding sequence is TGTGCCAGCAGCTCGGACAGGGCTTTTCTCTATGGCTACACCTTC. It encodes CASSSDRAFLYGYTF.

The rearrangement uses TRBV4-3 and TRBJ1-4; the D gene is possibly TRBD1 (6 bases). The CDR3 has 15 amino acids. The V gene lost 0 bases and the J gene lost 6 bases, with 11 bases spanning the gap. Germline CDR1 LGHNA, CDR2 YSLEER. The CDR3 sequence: CASSQDFRGDEKLFF. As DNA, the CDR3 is TGCGCCAGCAGCCAAGATTTCAGGGGCGATGAAAAACTGTTTTTT.

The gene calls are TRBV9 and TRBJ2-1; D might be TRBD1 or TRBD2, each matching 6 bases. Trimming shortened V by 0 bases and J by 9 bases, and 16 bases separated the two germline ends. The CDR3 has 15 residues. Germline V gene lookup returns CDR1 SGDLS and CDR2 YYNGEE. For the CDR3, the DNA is TGTGCCAGCAGCGTAGCGTCCGGGGGCGTTAGTGAGCAGTTCTTC. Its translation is CASSVASGGVSEQFF.

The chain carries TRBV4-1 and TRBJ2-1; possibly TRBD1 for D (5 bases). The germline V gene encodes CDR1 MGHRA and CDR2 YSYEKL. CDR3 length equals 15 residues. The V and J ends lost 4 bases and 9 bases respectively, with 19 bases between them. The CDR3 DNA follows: TGCGCCAGCAGCCGACATGCGGCCAGGGTGGGTGAGCAGTTCTTC. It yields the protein CASSRHAARVGEQFF.

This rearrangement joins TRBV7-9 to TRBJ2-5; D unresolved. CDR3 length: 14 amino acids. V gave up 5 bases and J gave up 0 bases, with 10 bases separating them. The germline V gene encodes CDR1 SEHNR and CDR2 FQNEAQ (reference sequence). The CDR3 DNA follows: TGTGCCAGCAGCCCATCAGTGTACCAAGAGACCCAGTACTTC. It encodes CASSPSVYQETQYF.

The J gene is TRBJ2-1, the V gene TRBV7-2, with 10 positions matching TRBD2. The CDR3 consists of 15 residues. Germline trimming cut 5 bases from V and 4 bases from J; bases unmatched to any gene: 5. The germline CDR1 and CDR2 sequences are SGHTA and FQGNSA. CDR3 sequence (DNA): TGTGCCAGCAGCCCAGAACTAGCGGGGTACAATGAGCAGTTCTTC. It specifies CASSPELAGYNEQFF.

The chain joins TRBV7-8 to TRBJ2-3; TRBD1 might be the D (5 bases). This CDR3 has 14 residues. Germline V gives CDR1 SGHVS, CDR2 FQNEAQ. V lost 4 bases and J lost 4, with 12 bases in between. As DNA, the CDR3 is TGTGCCAGCAGCTGGGGCAGGGTCCCAGATACGCAGTATTTT. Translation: CASSWGRVPDTQYF.

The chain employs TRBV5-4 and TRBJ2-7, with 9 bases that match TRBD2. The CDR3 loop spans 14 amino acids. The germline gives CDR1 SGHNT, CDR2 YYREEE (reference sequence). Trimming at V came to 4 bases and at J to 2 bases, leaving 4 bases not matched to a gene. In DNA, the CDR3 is TGTGCCAGCAGCCCTAGCGGGGTCACCTACGAGCAGTACTTC. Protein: CASSPSGVTYEQYF.

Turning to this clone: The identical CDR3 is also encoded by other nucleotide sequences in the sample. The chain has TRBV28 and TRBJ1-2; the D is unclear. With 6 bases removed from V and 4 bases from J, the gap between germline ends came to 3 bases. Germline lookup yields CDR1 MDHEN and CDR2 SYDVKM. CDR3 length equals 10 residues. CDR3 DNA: TGTGCCAGCAGCCGCTATGGCTACACCTTC. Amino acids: CASSRYGYTF.

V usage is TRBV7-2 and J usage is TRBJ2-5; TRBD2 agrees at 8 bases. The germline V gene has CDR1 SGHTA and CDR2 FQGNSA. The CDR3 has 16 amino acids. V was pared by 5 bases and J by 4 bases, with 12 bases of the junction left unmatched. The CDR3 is CASSPVGAGGSETQYF. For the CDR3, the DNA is TGTGCCAGCAGCCCAGTCGGGGCGGGGGGCTCAGAGACCCAGTACTTC.

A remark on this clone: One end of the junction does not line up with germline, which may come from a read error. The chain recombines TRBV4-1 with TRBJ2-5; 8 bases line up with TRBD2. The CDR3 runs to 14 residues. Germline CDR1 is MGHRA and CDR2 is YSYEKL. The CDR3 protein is CTSSPSGREETQYF. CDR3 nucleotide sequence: TGCACCAGCAGCCCGAGCGGGAGAGAAGAGACCCAGTACTTC.

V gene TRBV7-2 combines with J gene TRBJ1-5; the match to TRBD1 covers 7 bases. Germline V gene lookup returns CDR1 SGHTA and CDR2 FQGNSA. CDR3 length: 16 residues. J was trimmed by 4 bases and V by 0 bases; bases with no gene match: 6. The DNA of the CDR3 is TGTGCCAGCAGCTTAGCGGCGACAGGGAGAAATCAGCCCCAGCATTTT. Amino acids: CASSLAATGRNQPQHF.

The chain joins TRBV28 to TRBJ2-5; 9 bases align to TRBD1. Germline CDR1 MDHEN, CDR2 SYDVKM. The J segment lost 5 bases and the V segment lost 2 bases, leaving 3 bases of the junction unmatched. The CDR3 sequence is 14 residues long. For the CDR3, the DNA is TGTGCCAGCAGTTTAGCGGGGACAGGGGAGACCCAGTACTTC. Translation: CASSLAGTGETQYF.

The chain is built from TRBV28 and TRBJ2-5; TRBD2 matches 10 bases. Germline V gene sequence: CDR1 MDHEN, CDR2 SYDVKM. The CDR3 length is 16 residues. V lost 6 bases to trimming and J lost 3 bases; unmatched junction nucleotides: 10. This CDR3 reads CASSFNGLAEEETQYF. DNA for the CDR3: TGTGCCAGCAGCTTCAATGGACTAGCGGAAGAAGAGACCCAGTACTTC.

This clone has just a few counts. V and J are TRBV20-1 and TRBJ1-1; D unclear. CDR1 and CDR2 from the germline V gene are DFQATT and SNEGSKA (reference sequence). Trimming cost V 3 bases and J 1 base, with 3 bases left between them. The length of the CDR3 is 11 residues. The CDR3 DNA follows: TGCAGTGCTAGCGAGAACACTGAAGCTTTCTTT. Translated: CSASENTEAFF.

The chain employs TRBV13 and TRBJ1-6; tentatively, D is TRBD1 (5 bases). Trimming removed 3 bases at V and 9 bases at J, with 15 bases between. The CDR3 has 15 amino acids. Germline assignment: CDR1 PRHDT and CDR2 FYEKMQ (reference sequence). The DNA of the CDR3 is TGTGCCAGCAGCTTTTCGCCTCCCGGGGCTTCACCCCTCCACTTT. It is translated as CASSFSPPGASPLHF.

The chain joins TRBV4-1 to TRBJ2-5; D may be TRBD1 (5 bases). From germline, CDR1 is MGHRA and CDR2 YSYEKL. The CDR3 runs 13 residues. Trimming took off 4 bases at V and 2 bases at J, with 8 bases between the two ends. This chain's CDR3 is CASSPRTQETQYF. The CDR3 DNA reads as TGCGCCAGCAGCCCCCGGACACAAGAGACCCAGTACTTC.

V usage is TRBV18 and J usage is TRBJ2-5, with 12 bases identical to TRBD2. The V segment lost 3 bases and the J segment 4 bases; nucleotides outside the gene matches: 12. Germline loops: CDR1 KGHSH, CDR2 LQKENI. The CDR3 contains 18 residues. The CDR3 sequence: CASSPAEITSGRSETQYF. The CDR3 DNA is TGTGCCAGCTCACCCGCCGAAATAACTAGCGGGAGGTCAGAGACCCAGTACTTC.